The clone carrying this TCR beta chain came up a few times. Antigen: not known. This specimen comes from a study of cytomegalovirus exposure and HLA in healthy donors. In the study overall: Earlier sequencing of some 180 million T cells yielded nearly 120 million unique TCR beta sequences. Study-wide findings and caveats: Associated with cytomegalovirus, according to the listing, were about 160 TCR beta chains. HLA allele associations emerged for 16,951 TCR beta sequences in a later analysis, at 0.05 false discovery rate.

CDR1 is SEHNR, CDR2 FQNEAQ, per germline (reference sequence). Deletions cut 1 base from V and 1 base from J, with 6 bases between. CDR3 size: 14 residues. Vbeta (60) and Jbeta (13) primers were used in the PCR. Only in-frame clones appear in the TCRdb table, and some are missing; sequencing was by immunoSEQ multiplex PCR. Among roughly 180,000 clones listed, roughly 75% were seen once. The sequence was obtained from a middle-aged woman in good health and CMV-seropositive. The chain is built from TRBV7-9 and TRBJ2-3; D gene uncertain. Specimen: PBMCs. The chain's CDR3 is CASSLGSRTDTQYF. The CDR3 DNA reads TGTGCCAGCAGCTTAGGGAGCCGCACAGATACGCAGTATTTT.